The T cell receptor beta chain under discussion was sequenced for a study of CXCR3-negative and CXCR3-positive naive CD8 T cells. Overall study findings and caveats: Memory CD8+ cells showed much lower diversity, while both naive subsets displayed comparably high diversity. CXCR3-positive naive cells carried more hydrophobic TRB CDR3s than CXCR3-negative ones. Because surface CD5 did not distinguish the naive subsets, TCR strength was inferred from TRB CDR3 properties. TRBV-TRBJ usage was alike in naive CXCR3-negative and CXCR3-positive cells but differed in memory cells.

Comments on this clonotype: The antigen remains undetermined.

The CDR3 contains 14 residues. Germline V lookup: CDR1 SEHNR, CDR2 FQNEAQ (reference sequence). Via 5' RACE with UMI labels, TRB cDNA libraries were prepared. TCRdb reprocessed the 5' RACE reads and stores each CDR3 protein as one record, lacking DNA. Its listing shows approximately 90,000 distinct CDR3 sequences. This chain links TRBV7-9 with TRBJ2-5; there is no DNA to check the TCRdb D call of TRBD2. The TCR comes from a human donor in good health. Some clones in this sample may be carry-over from other donors' samples. Material for sequencing was naive CXCR3+ CD8+ T cells from blood. As to subset: CD45RO-CCR7+CD27+CD95- naive CD8+ T cells expressing CXCR3 (TNR3+). CDR3 protein: CASAAGHTQETQYF.